A selection of T cell receptor beta chains follows, all from one sample in a study of STAT5B mutations in CD4+ large granular lymphocyte leukemia. Data came from immunoSEQ multiplex PCR; TCRdb stores just in-frame clones and leaves some out. Of 37,000 or so clones listed, about four fifths were seen once; the top ten hold around 3.5%. The sequenced material came from CD4+ T cells from blood buffy coats. These receptors all stem from a human donor in good health. The CDR3 runs from the conserved cysteine through the conserved F or W. A D gene is named only where the DNA matches it firmly. A clone size is listed for some rows: how often the clone was seen (once, few, many), or a class if it is expanded.

>TRBV6-6|TRBJ2-7|-|TRBD1
CASSQGAGTYEQYF
TGTGCCAGCAGCCAGGGGGCTGGGACCTACGAGCAGTACTTC
>TRBV7-7|TRBJ2-7|-|TRBD2
CASSPGGAGPYEQYF
TGTGCTAGCAGCCCCGGGGGAGCGGGACCCTACGAGCAGTACTTC
>TRBV19|TRBJ2-3|-|-
CASSRRRDTDTQYF
TGTGCCAGTAGTAGAAGGAGGGACACAGATACGCAGTATTTT
>TRBV4-1|TRBJ2-5|-|TRBD2
CASSPQRGPSEYQETQYF
TGCGCCAGCAGCCCACAGCGGGGGCCGAGTGAGTACCAAGAGACCCAGTACTTC
>TRBV5-1|TRBJ1-4|-|TRBD1
CASSPLGGQGATNEKLFF
TGCGCCAGCAGCCCCCTCGGGGGACAGGGCGCAACTAATGAAAAACTGTTTTTT
>TRBV4-1|TRBJ1-3|-|-
CASSRVGTRRQATGNTIYF
TGCGCCAGCAGCCGGGTTGGGACGCGGAGACAGGCGACGGGAAACACCATATATTTT
>TRBV7-9|TRBJ1-2|-|TRBD1
CASSLTLGQDGYTF
TGTGCCAGCAGCTTAACCCTCGGACAGGATGGCTACACCTTC
>TRBV5-4|TRBJ2-7|-|TRBD2
CASSFQRESGEQYF
TGTGCCAGCAGCTTTCAGCGGGAGTCTGGCGAGCAGTACTTC
>TRBV7-9|TRBJ2-6|-|-
CASSLGSGQFASGANVLTF
TGTGCCAGCAGCTTAGGATCCGGACAGTTTGCCTCTGGGGCCAACGTCCTGACTTTC
>TRBV30|TRBJ1-4|-|-
CAWSGGTATNEKLFF
TGTGCCTGGAGTGGGGGGACCGCAACTAATGAAAAACTGTTTTTT
>TRBV27|TRBJ2-2|once|TRBD2
CASSLPGGRDGELFF
TGTGCCAGCAGTTTACCGGGGGGACGTGACGGGGAGCTGTTTTTT
>TRBV6-1|TRBJ1-1|-|-
CAADPGGGGTEAFF
TGTGCCGCGGACCCGGGAGGGGGAGGCACTGAAGCTTTCTTT
>TRBV4-1|TRBJ1-2|once|TRBD1
CASSQDGQGEWGYTF
TGCGCCAGCAGCCAAGATGGACAGGGGGAGTGGGGCTACACCTTC
>TRBV18|TRBJ1-1|-|TRBD1
CASSLDRDTEAFF
TGTGCCAGCTCCCTAGACAGGGACACTGAAGCTTTCTTT
>TRBV7-9|TRBJ2-3|-|TRBD2
CASSSGTSGRMDTQYF
TGTGCCAGCAGTTCCGGGACTAGCGGGAGGATGGATACGCAGTATTTT
>TRBV11-3|TRBJ2-5|-|-
CASSLVAYETQYF
TGTGCCAGCAGCTTAGTCGCGTATGAGACCCAGTACTTC
>TRBV6-1|TRBJ1-2|-|-
CASSEASPRGTF
TGTGCCAGCAGTGAAGCCTCGCCGAGGGGCACCTTC
>TRBV5-4|TRBJ1-1|-|TRBD1
CASSPSTGGGTEAFF
TGTGCCAGCAGCCCCTCCACAGGGGGAGGCACTGAAGCTTTCTTT
>TRBV11-1|TRBJ2-7|once|TRBD2
CASSLSGDSSYEQYF
TGTGCCAGCAGCTTAAGCGGGGATAGCTCCTACGAGCAGTACTTC
>TRBV10-3|TRBJ1-1|-|TRBD1
CAISGGGVGNTEAFF
TGTGCCATCAGCGGAGGGGGCGTTGGGAACACTGAAGCTTTCTTT
>TRBV29-1|TRBJ1-2|-|TRBD1
CSVTGVDYGYTF
TGCAGCGTCACAGGGGTGGACTATGGCTACACCTTC
>TRBV6-5|TRBJ1-2|-|-
CASSYGGTGYGYTF
TGTGCCAGCAGTTACGGCGGCACTGGCTATGGCTACACCTTC
>TRBV27|TRBJ1-6|once|-
CASSLKIRGHNSPLHF
TGTGCCAGCAGTTTAAAGATTCGGGGGCATAATTCACCCCTCCACTTT
>TRBV6-5|TRBJ2-1|-|-
CASSPVRQDEQFF
TGTGCCAGCAGTCCCGTCAGACAGGACGAGCAGTTCTTC
>TRBV27|TRBJ1-2|-|TRBD1
CASRQQGGNPPNYGYTF
TGTGCCAGCAGGCAACAGGGGGGAAATCCCCCTAACTATGGCTACACCTTC
>TRBV14|TRBJ2-5|-|-
CASSQVGLKETQYF
TGTGCCAGCAGCCAAGTTGGACTGAAAGAGACCCAGTACTTC
>TRBV30|TRBJ2-5|-|-
CAWSVPVGPRRTQYF
TGTGCCTGGAGTGTACCAGTGGGACCTAGGAGGACCCAGTACTTC
>TRBV7-8|TRBJ2-2|-|-
CASSRGTTGELFF
TGTGCCAGCAGCCGAGGGACCACCGGGGAGCTGTTTTTT
>TRBV4-2|TRBJ2-1|-|TRBD2
CASSQDNGGTSGIRYNEQFF
TGTGCCAGCAGCCAAGATAATGGGGGGACTAGCGGGATTAGATACAATGAGCAGTTCTTC
>TRBV19|TRBJ2-2|-|-
CASGRPPGELFF
TGTGCCAGTGGACGTCCTCCCGGGGAGCTGTTTTTT